This T cell receptor beta chain emerged from a study of cytomegalovirus exposure and HLA in healthy donors. On the study more broadly: Earlier findings included about 120 million unique TCR beta sequences obtained from 150 million to 200 million T cells.

Trimming cost V 2 bases and J 7 bases, with 8 bases left between them. The V gene's germline CDR1 is KGHSH and CDR2 LQKENI. The CDR3 contains 13 residues. The study sampled nominally healthy donors, though unrecorded immune exposures were likely. PCR primers comprised 60 Vbeta and 13 Jbeta primers. Some clones are missing from TCRdb's copy, which holds only in-frame ones; the method was immunoSEQ multiplex PCR. The sample records about 150,000 clones, 61% being singletons. The chain recombines TRBV18 with TRBJ2-2; D is perhaps TRBD2 (5 bases). Sequencing used PBMCs. This TCR was recovered from a male donor in good health and CMV-seronegative. The CDR3: CASSPEGRGELFF. The DNA of the CDR3 is TGTGCCAGCTCACCAGAGGGCCGCGGGGAGCTGTTTTTT.